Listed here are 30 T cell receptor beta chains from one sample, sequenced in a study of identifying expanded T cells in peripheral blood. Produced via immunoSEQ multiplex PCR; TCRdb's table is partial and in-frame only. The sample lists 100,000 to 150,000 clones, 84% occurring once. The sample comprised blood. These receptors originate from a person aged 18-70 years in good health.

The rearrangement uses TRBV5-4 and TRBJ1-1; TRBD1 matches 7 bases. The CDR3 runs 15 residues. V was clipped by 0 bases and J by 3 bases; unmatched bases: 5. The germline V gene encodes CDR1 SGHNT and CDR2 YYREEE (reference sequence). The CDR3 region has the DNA TGTGCCAGCAGCTTGGACCCTACAGGGGACACTGAAGCTTTCTTT. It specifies CASSLDPTGDTEAFF.

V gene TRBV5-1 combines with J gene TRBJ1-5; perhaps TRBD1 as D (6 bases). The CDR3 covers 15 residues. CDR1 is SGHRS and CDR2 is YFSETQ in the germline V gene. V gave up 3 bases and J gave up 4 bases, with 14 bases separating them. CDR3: CASSSGGGENQPQHF. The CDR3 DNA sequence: TGCGCCAGCAGCTCTGGCGGGGGCGAAAATCAGCCCCAGCATTTT.

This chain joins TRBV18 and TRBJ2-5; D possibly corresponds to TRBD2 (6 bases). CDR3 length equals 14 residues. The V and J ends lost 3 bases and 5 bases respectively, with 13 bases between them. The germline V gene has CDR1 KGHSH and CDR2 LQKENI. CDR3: CASSPAGTPETQYF. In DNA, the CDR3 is TGTGCCAGCTCACCGGCGGGGACGCCGGAGACCCAGTACTTC.

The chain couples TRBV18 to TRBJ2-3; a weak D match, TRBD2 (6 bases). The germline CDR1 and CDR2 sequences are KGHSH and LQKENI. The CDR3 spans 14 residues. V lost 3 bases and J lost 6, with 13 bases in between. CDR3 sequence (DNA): TGTGCCAGCTCACCTAGCGCAGGGAGGGATACGCAGTATTTT. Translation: CASSPSAGRDTQYF.

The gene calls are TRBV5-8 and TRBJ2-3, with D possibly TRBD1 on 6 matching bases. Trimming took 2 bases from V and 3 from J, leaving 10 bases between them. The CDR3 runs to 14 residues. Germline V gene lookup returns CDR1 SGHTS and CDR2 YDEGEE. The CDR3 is CASSFEGVTDTQYF. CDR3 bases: TGTGCCAGCAGCTTCGAGGGGGTGACAGATACGCAGTATTTT.

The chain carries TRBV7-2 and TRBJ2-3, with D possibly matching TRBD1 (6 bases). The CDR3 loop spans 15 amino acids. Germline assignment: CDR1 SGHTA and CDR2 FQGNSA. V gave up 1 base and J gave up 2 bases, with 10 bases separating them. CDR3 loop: CASSLVSGHTDTQYF. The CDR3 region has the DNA TGTGCCAGCAGCTTAGTATCGGGACACACAGATACGCAGTATTTT.

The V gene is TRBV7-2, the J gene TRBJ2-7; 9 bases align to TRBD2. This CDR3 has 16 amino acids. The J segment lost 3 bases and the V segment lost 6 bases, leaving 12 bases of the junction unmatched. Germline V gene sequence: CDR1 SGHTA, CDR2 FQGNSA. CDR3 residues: CASRKTSGTSSYEQYF. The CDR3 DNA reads TGTGCCAGCAGAAAAACTTCCGGGACTAGCAGCTACGAGCAGTACTTC.

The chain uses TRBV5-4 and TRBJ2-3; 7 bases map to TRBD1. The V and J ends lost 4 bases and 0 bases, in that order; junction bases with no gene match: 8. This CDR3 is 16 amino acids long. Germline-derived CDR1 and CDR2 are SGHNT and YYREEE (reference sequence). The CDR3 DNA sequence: TGTGCCAGCAGCACATGGGACAGCCCTAGCACAGATACGCAGTATTTT. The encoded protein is CASSTWDSPSTDTQYF.

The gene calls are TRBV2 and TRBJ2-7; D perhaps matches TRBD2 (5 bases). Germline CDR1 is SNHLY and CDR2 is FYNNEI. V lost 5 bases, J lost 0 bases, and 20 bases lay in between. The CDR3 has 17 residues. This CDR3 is CASSYKSGTDLSYEQYF. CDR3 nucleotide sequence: TGTGCCAGCAGTTATAAAAGCGGCACCGACCTCTCCTACGAGCAGTACTTC.

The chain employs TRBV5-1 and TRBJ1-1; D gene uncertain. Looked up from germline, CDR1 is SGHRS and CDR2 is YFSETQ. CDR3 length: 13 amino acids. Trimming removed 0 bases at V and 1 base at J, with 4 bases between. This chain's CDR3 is CASSLDTNTEAFF. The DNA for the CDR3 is TGCGCCAGCAGCTTGGATACGAACACTGAAGCTTTCTTT.

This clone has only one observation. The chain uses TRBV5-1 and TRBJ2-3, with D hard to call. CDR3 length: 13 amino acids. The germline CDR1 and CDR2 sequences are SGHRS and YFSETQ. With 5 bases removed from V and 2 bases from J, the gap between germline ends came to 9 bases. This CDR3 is CASRDRFTDTQYF. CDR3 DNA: TGCGCCAGCAGGGATAGATTCACAGATACGCAGTATTTT.

The CDR3 coding sequence is TGTGCCAGCAGCTTCGGTTCTTGGGGGTCGCCGTACGAGCAGTACTTC. It encodes CASSFGSWGSPYEQYF. V is TRBV7-2 and J is TRBJ2-7, with D perhaps being TRBD1 or TRBD2 (5 bases each). Per germline, CDR1 SGHTA and CDR2 FQGNSA. The CDR3 contains 16 residues. Trimming stripped 3 bases from V and 4 bases from J, with 19 bases between. The complete variable domain, with remaining parts taken from reference TRBV7-2 and TRBJ2-7, reads GAGVSQSPSNKVTEKGKDVELRCDPISGHTALYWYRQSLGQGLEFLIYFQGNSAPDKSGLPSDRFSAERTGGSVSTLTIQRTQQEDSAVYLCASSFGSWGSPYEQYFGPGTRLTVT.

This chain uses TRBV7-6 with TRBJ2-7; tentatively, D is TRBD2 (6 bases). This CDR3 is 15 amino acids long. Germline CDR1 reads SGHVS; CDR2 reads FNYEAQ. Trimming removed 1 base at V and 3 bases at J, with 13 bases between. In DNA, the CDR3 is TGTGCCAGCAGCTTAGGAGCCGGGGGTCTCTACGAGCAGTACTTC. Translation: CASSLGAGGLYEQYF.

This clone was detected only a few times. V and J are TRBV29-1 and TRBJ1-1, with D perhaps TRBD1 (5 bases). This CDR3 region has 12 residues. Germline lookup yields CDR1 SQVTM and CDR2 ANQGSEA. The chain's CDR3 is CIGGSGSTEAFF. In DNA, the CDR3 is TGCATCGGGGGATCTGGAAGCACTGAAGCTTTCTTT.

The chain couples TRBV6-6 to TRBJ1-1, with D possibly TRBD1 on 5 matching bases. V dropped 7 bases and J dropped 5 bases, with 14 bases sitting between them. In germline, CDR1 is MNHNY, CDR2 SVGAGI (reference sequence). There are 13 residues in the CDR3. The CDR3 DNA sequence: TGTGCCAGCAACTCAGGGTCCCCAACTGAAGCTTTCTTT. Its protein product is CASNSGSPTEAFF.

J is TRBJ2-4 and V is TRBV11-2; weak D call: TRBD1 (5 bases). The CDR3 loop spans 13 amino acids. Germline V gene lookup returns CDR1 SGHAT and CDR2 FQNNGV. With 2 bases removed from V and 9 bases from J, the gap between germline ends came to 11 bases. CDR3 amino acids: CASSLSTRGIQYF. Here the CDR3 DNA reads TGTGCCAGCAGCTTAAGTACAAGGGGCATTCAGTACTTC.

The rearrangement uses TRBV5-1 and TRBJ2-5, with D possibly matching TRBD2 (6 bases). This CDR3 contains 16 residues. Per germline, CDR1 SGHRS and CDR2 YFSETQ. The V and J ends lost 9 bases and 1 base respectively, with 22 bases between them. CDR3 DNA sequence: TGCGCCACCACGGAAAGGGCTAGCGCGGCCCAAGAGACCCAGTACTTC. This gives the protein CATTERASAAQETQYF.

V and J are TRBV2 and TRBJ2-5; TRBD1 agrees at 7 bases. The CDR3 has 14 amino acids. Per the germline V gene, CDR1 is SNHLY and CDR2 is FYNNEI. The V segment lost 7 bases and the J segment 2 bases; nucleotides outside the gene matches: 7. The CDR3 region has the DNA TGTGCCAGCATGATTAGGGACAGTCAAGAGACCCAGTACTTC. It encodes CASMIRDSQETQYF.

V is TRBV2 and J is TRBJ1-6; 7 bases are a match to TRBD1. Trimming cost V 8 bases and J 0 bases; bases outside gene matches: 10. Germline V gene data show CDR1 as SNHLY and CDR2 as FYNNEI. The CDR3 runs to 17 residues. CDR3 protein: CASCRGDVSSYNSPLHF. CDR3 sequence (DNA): TGTGCCAGCTGCAGGGGGGATGTTAGCTCCTATAATTCACCCCTCCACTTT.

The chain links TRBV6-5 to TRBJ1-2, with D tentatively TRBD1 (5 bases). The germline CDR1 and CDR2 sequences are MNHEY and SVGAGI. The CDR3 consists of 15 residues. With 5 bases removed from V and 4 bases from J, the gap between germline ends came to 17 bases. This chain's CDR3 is CASSHKRMGLYGYTF. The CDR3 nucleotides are TGTGCCAGCAGTCATAAAAGGATGGGGCTCTATGGCTACACCTTC.

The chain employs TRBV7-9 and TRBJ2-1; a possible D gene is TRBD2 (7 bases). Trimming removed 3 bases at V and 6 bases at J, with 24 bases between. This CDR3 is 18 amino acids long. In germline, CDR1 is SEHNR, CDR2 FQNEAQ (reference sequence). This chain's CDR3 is CASSLGGWKQGAFNEQFF. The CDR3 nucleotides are TGTGCCAGCAGCTTGGGGGGGTGGAAACAGGGAGCTTTCAATGAGCAGTTCTTC.

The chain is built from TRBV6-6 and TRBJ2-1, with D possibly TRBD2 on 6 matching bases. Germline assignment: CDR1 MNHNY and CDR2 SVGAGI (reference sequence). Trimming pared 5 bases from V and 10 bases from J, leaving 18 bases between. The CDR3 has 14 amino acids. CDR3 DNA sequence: TGTGCCAGCAGTCGACGTGACCCCCTAGCGGAGCAGTTCTTC. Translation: CASSRRDPLAEQFF.

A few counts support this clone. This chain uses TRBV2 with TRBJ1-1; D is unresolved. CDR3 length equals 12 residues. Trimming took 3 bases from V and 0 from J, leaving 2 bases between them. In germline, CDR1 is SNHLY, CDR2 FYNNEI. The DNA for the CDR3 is TGTGCCAGCAGTGAGTTGAACACTGAAGCTTTCTTT. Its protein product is CASSELNTEAFF.

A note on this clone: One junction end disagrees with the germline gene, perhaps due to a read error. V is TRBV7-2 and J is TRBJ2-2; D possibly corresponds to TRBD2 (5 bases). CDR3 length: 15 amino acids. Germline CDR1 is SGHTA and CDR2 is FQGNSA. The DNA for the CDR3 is TGTGCCAGCAGCGTAGCGCCTACGACGGTCCGGGAGCTGTTTTTT. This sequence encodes CASSVAPTTVRELFF.

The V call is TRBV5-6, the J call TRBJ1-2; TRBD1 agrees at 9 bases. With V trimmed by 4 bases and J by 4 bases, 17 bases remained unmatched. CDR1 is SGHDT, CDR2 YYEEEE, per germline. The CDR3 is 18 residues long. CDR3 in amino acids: CASSRRTPMGQGGYGYTF. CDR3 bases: TGTGCCAGCAGCCGTCGTACACCAATGGGACAGGGAGGCTATGGCTACACCTTC.

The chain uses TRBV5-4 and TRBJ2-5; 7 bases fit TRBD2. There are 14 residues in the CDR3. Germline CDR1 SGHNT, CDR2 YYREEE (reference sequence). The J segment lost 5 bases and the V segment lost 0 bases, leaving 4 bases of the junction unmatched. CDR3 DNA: TGTGCCAGCAGCTTGGTCCAGGGAGGGGAGACCCAGTACTTC. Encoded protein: CASSLVQGGETQYF.

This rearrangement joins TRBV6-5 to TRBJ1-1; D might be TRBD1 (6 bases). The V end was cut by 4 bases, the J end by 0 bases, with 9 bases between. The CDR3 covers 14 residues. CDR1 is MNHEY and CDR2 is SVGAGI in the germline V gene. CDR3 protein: CASSSTGMNTEAFF. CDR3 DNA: TGTGCCAGCAGTTCGACAGGAATGAACACTGAAGCTTTCTTT.

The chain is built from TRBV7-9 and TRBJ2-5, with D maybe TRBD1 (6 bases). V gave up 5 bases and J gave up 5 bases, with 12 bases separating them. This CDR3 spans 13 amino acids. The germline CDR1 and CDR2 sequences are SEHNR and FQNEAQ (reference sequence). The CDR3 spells CASSLPGAETQYF. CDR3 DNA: TGTGCCAGCAGCCTCCCAGGGGCGGAGACCCAGTACTTC.

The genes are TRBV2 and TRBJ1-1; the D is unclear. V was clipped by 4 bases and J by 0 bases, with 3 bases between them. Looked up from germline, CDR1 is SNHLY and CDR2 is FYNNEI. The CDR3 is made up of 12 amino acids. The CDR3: CASSVMNTEAFF. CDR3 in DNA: TGTGCCAGCAGTGTAATGAACACTGAAGCTTTCTTT. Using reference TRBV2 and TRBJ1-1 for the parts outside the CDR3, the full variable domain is EPEVTQTPSHQVTQMGQEVILRCVPISNHLYFYWYRQILGQKVEFLVSFYNNEISEKSEIFDDQFSVERPDGSNFTLKIRSTKLEDSAMYFCASSVMNTEAFFGQGTRLTVV.

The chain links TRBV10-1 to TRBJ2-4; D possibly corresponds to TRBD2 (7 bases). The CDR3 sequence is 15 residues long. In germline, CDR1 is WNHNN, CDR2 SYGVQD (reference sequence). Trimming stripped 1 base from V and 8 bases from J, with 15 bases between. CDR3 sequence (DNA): TGCGCCAGCAGTGAGTACGGGGGGCGCACGTACATTCAGTACTTC. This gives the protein CASSEYGGRTYIQYF.